Listed below are T cell receptor beta chains from one sample, sequenced in a study of shared clonotypes between healthy human individuals. Profiled with immunoSEQ multiplex PCR; TCRdb holds only in-frame clones, not every one. The profile shows about 2.2 million clones, approximately 92% of them singletons. Sample: naive CD8+ T cells from PBMCs. These receptor sequences come from a man younger than 30 in good health. Some clones in this sample may be carry-over from other donors' samples. Each CDR3 is given with its conserved first and last residue. A D gene is named only where the DNA matches it firmly. Expanded clones are given a class, and other clones once, few, many or no size at all.

14 - TRBJ1-5 - TRBV19 TGTGCCAGTAGTATAGTGGGGGAACCGGGGCCCCAGCATTTT CASSIVGEPGPQHF
13 - TRBJ2-7 - TRBV7-2 TGTGCCAGCAGCCTAGGGACTCTCTACGAGCAGTACTTC CASSLGTLYEQYF
13 TRBD2 TRBJ2-7 - TRBV4-3 TGCGCCAGCAGCTGGGGAGGGGCGGACGAGCAGTACTTC CASSWGGADEQYF
14 - TRBJ2-7 - TRBV28 TGTGCCAGCAGTTTTCTAAGGGGGAGGTACGAGCAGTACTTC CASSFLRGRYEQYF
15 - TRBJ1-1 - TRBV15 TGTGCCACCAGCAAAGCCGAGGGTTTGAACACTGAAGCTTTCTTT CATSKAEGLNTEAFF
17 TRBD1 TRBJ1-2 - TRBV7-8 TGTGCCAGCAGCTTAAAGTATCGGGACAGGGATAGCTATGGCTACACCTTC CASSLKYRDRDSYGYTF
15 - TRBJ2-5 - TRBV7-9 TGTGCCAGCAGCTCTAAGGGCAGGGCGGGCGAGACCCAGTACTTC CASSSKGRAGETQYF
15 TRBD2 TRBJ2-5 - TRBV30 TGTGCCTGGATCCCACCGGGGGGTTGGAGAGAGACCCAGTACTTC CAWIPPGGWRETQYF
16 TRBD2 TRBJ2-7 - TRBV9 TGTGCCAGCAGCGCCTGGGCTAGCGGGAGTTCCTACGAGCAGTACTTC CASSAWASGSSYEQYF
17 - TRBJ1-4 - TRBV19 TGTGCCAGTAGTATTCTTGGAGCAGGGCGCACTAATGAAAAACTGTTTTTT CASSILGAGRTNEKLFF
15 - TRBJ2-2 - TRBV5-1 TGCGCCAGCAGCTATCGACTAGGGTACACCGGGGAGCTGTTTTTT CASSYRLGYTGELFF
16 TRBD2 TRBJ2-7 - TRBV27 TGTGCCAGCAGTTATTCTAGCGGGACGGTTGTCTACGAGCAGTACTTC CASSYSSGTVVYEQYF
15 TRBD1 TRBJ2-7 - TRBV7-9 TGTGCCAGCAGCAGCGGGACAGGGGCTATCTACGAGCAGTACTTC CASSSGTGAIYEQYF
14 TRBD2 TRBJ2-1 - TRBV27 TGTGCCAGCAGTATGCTAGCGGGAGGGAATGAGCAGTTCTTC CASSMLAGGNEQFF
11 - TRBJ2-7 once TRBV2 TGTGCCAGCAGAGAAGGGGTCGAGCAGTACTTC CASREGVEQYF
16 TRBD2 TRBJ2-1 - TRBV7-9 TGTGCCAGCAGCTCCCGGACCGAGCGGGAGTGGAATGAGCAGTTCTTC CASSSRTEREWNEQFF
13 - TRBJ2-7 - TRBV14 TGTGCCAGCAGCCCTCGAGGGCCCTACGAGCAGTACTTC CASSPRGPYEQYF
15 TRBD1 TRBJ1-5 - TRBV7-9 TGTGCCAGCAGCCCCGGGACAGGGGGCGATCAGCCCCAGCATTTT CASSPGTGGDQPQHF
14 - TRBJ2-2 once TRBV7-8 TGTGCCAGCAGCTTATCCGCCGGGACCGGGGAGCTGTTTTTT CASSLSAGTGELFF
14 TRBD1 TRBJ1-2 - TRBV6-5 TGTGCCAGCAGTTACGGGACAGGGGGCTATGGCTACACCTTC CASSYGTGGYGYTF
11 - TRBJ2-7 - TRBV9 TGTGCCAGCAGCGATTCTAACGAGCAGTACTTC CASSDSNEQYF
15 - TRBJ2-5 - TRBV11-2 TGTGCCAGCAGCTTGGAGGGGATGACTGGAGAGACCCAGTACTTC CASSLEGMTGETQYF
12 - TRBJ2-7 - TRBV7-2 TGTGCCAGCAGCTACCTCCACTACGAGCAGTACTTC CASSYLHYEQYF
15 TRBD2 TRBJ2-5 - TRBV29-1 TGCAGCGTTGAACCCAGCGGGAGGGCCGGAGAGACCCAGTACTTC CSVEPSGRAGETQYF
13 - TRBJ2-7 - TRBV6-6 TGTGCCAGCAACTGGGGGACATACTACGAGCAGTACTTC CASNWGTYYEQYF
15 - TRBJ2-3 - TRBV2 TGTGCCAGCTGCCGAGGGACGGGGGGCGAAGATACGCAGTATTTT CASCRGTGGEDTQYF
17 - TRBJ2-6 - TRBV27 TGTGCCAGCAGTGCCCGAGGCGCCCGCTCTGGGGCCAACGTCCTGACTTTC CASSARGARSGANVLTF
16 TRBD1 TRBJ1-2 - TRBV7-9 TGTGCCAGCAGCTTAGCTCGGCAGGGGGTTAACTATGGCTACACCTTC CASSLARQGVNYGYTF
16 - TRBJ1-1 - TRBV7-9 TGTGCCAGCAGCCGGCCGGAAAACTCTATGAACACTGAAGCTTTCTTT CASSRPENSMNTEAFF
14 - TRBJ2-3 - TRBV6-5 TGTGCCAGCAGTTACTCGATAGGGACAGATACGCAGTATTTT CASSYSIGTDTQYF
17 - TRBJ1-4 once TRBV9 TGTGCCAGCAGCGTAGCTTCGGGGAGGGAAGTTAATGAAAAACTGTTTTTT CASSVASGREVNEKLFF
14 TRBD2 TRBJ2-1 - TRBV9 TGTGCCAGCAGCCCGGGAGGCTCCTACAATGAGCAGTTCTTC CASSPGGSYNEQFF
16 - TRBJ2-2 - TRBV28 TGTGCCAGCAGTTCCCGGACTACTCCGAACACCGGGGAGCTGTTTTTT CASSSRTTPNTGELFF
19 - TRBJ2-4 - TRBV7-8 TGTGCCAGCAGCGGGGGCGCACCCACCCTGAGAGCGGGCAAAAACATTCAGTACTTC CASSGGAPTLRAGKNIQYF
12 - TRBJ2-1 - TRBV15 TGTGCCACCAGCAGAAGGTACAATGAGCAGTTCTTC CATSRRYNEQFF
13 - TRBJ2-7 - TRBV27 TGTGCCAACCCCTCGGCTTACACCTACGAGCAGTACTTC CANPSAYTYEQYF
14 TRBD2 TRBJ2-1 - TRBV19 TGTGCCAGTAGGGCGGGAGGGCCTAAGAATGAGCAGTTCTTC CASRAGGPKNEQFF
15 TRBD1 TRBJ1-2 - TRBV27 TGTGCCAGCGCCCCCTTTACAGGGGGAAACTATGGCTACACCTTC CASAPFTGGNYGYTF
15 - TRBJ1-2 - TRBV6-1 TGTGCCAGCAGTGGGAGGGGCAGGGTTTTCGTTGGCTACACCTTC CASSGRGRVFVGYTF
13 - TRBJ2-7 - TRBV7-8 TGTGCCAGCAGACCGGGGCAGGCCTACGAGCAGTACTTC CASRPGQAYEQYF
15 TRBD2 TRBJ2-5 - TRBV9 TGTGCCAGCAGCGTATCTGCGGGAGGACAAGAGACCCAGTACTTC CASSVSAGGQETQYF
16 TRBD2 TRBJ2-1 - TRBV7-9 TGTGCCAGCAGCCCGCCAGGCGGGAGTTCCTACAATGAGCAGTTCTTC CASSPPGGSSYNEQFF
15 - TRBJ1-2 - TRBV28 TGTGCCAGCAGGACCCGTGGGGGAGGATTTTATGGCTACACCTTC CASRTRGGGFYGYTF
15 TRBD1 TRBJ2-5 - TRBV5-6 TGTGCCAGCAGGCAGAGGGGGGACAGGGTTGAGACCCAGTACTTC CASRQRGDRVETQYF
13 TRBD2 TRBJ2-7 - TRBV6-5 TGTGCCAGCACCCAGGGGACTAGCAGCGAGCAGTACTTC CASTQGTSSEQYF
15 - TRBJ2-7 - TRBV6-5 TGTGCCAGCAGTCCCTTCAGGGGGGGCTCCGACGAGCAGTACTTC CASSPFRGGSDEQYF
14 TRBD1 TRBJ2-5 - TRBV10-3 TGTGCCATCAGTGAGACGGGACAGAAAGAGACCCAGTACTTC CAISETGQKETQYF
17 - TRBJ2-3 - TRBV2 TGTGCCAGCAGTGAACGGAAGCTCAGGGGTAGCACAGATACGCAGTATTTT CASSERKLRGSTDTQYF
15 - TRBJ2-7 - TRBV7-9 TGTGCCAGCAGCTTAGGTTCGGGGATGGGTTGGGAGCAGTACTTC CASSLGSGMGWEQYF
13 - TRBJ2-1 - TRBV10-3 TGTGCCATCAGGGAGGGACTCTACAATGAGCAGTTCTTC CAIREGLYNEQFF
16 - TRBJ2-7 once TRBV27 TGTGCCAGCAGTTTTAGTGCGGGAACAGTAACCTACGAGCAGTACTTC CASSFSAGTVTYEQYF
15 - TRBJ1-1 few TRBV7-9 TGTGCCAGCAGCTTAAATCAGCCCTTGGACACTGAAGCTTTCTTT CASSLNQPLDTEAFF
15 - TRBJ2-7 - TRBV11-1 TGTGCCAGCAGCCTACGGACGGCGAGCTCCTACGAGCAGTACTTC CASSLRTASSYEQYF
13 - TRBJ2-1 - TRBV9 TGTGCCAGCAGGGGGACCAGCCACAATGAGCAGTTCTTC CASRGTSHNEQFF
15 - TRBJ2-7 - TRBV7-2 TGTGCCAGCAGCTGGGCCGGGGCCTCCCCCGGGGAGCAGTACTTC CASSWAGASPGEQYF
14 - TRBJ1-3 - TRBV7-9 TGTGCCAGCAGCGAACAGGGTTCTGGAAACACCATATATTTT CASSEQGSGNTIYF
15 TRBD1 TRBJ2-3 - TRBV27 TGTGCCAGCAGCATGGGGACAGCTAGCACAGATACGCAGTATTTT CASSMGTASTDTQYF